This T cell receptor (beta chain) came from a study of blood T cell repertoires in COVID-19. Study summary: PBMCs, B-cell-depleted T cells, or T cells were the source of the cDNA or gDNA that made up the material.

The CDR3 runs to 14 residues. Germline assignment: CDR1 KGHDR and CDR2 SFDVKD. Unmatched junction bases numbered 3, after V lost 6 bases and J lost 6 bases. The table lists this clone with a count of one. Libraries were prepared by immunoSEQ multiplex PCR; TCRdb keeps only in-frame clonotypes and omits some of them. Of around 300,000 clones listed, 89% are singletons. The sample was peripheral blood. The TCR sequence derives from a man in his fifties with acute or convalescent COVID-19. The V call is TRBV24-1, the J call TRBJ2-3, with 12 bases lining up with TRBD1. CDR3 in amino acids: CATSMGQGADTQYF. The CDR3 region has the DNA TGTGCCACCAGTATGGGACAGGGGGCCGATACGCAGTATTTT.